Below, 24 T cell receptor beta chains from the same sample are listed, as sequenced in a study of beta chain features in type 1 diabetes. Expressed TCRB transcripts were sequenced after all isolated RNA was converted to cDNA. The assay was immunoSEQ multiplex PCR, and TCRdb's table has in-frame clones only and misses some. The data show 900,000 or so clones, 17% seen once. The sequenced sample was naive CD4+ T cells from blood. These receptors all stem from a woman aged 18-29 years in good health.

This chain uses TRBV20-1 with TRBJ2-3; D is unclear. V lost 5 bases and J lost 5, with 5 bases in between. The CDR3 extends over 10 amino acids. Germline V lookup: CDR1 DFQATT, CDR2 SNEGSKA (reference sequence). CDR3 bases: TGCAGTGCTGGAAAAGATACGCAGTATTTT. Translating it yields CSAGKDTQYF.

This clone was recorded a few times. V usage is TRBV29-1 and J usage is TRBJ2-5; D is uncertain. The end of the DNA aligns better with TRBJ2-7, so the J call may be wrong. The germline V gene has CDR1 SQVTM and CDR2 ANQGSEA. This CDR3 comprises 13 residues. CDR3 bases: TGCAGCGTTGGTCAAGGGTTATTCTACGAGCAGTACTTC. Protein product: CSVGQGLFYEQYF.

V usage is TRBV7-2 and J usage is TRBJ2-5, with a tentative D call TRBD1 (6 bases). V was shortened by 2 bases and J by 2 bases, with 15 bases between the two germline ends. In germline, CDR1 is SGHTA, CDR2 FQGNSA. The CDR3 runs 16 residues. CDR3 coding DNA: TGTGCCAGCAGCTTAATCTCCGGGACAAGACAAGAGACCCAGTACTTC. This translates into CASSLISGTRQETQYF.

This clone was detected a few times. V gene TRBV6-1 combines with J gene TRBJ2-1; D is ambiguous. This CDR3 is 10 amino acids long. From germline, CDR1 is MNHNS and CDR2 SASEGT. V dropped 7 bases and J dropped 8 bases, with 6 bases sitting between them. For the CDR3, the DNA is TGTGCCAGCAACAATCATGAGCAGTTCTTC. It specifies CASNNHEQFF.

On this clone itself: Relative to the germline gene, one junction end is altered; a read error may explain this. Here the CDR3 reads CTSSVSTEAFF. CDR3 sequence (DNA): TGTACCAGCAGTGTCAGCACTGAAGCTTTCTTT. V and J are TRBV25-1 and TRBJ1-1, with D unresolved. Germline assignment: CDR1 MGHDK and CDR2 SYGVNS. This CDR3 is built from 11 residues.

This clone was counted only a few times. The chain recombines TRBV7-9 with TRBJ1-1, with D tentatively TRBD1 (6 bases). Germline values: CDR1 SEHNR, CDR2 FQNEAQ (reference sequence). This CDR3 region has 12 residues. Trimming took off 5 bases at V and 11 bases at J, with 15 bases between the two ends. The CDR3 DNA follows: TGTGCCAGCAGCGTTGACAGGACGGTTGCTTTCTTT. It codes for CASSVDRTVAFF.

The DNA of the CDR3 is TGTGCCAGCAGTACAGGGTCGGGCGGGGAGCTGTTTTTT. Translated, it gives CASSTGSGGELFF. The chain couples TRBV7-3 to TRBJ2-2; D perhaps matches TRBD1 (6 bases). The CDR3 sequence is 13 residues long. Germline V lookup: CDR1 SGHTA, CDR2 FQGTGA. V was cut by 6 bases and J by 7 bases, with 12 bases left in between.

This clone has only a few counts. CDR3 nucleotide sequence: TGTGCCATCAGTGGAATAGGGAGGACAGGGAATACAGATACGCAGTATTTT. Its protein product is CAISGIGRTGNTDTQYF. The J gene is TRBJ2-3, the V gene TRBV10-3; 8 bases are a match to TRBD1. V lost 4 bases, J lost 3 bases, and 12 bases stayed unmatched. Germline lookup yields CDR1 ENHRY and CDR2 SYGVKD. The CDR3 is made up of 17 amino acids.

V usage is TRBV5-1 and J usage is TRBJ2-1; 12 nucleotides match TRBD2. V trimming: 4 bases; J trimming: 7 bases; junction bases outside the gene matches: 9. Germline CDR1 is SGHRS and CDR2 is YFSETQ. This CDR3 has 16 residues. CDR3 in DNA: TGCGCCAGCAGCCCCAGACTAGCGGGAGAGGGTAATGAGCAGTTCTTC. Amino acid sequence: CASSPRLAGEGNEQFF.

This clone was detected a few times. The DNA of the CDR3 is TGTGCCAGCAGTGAGAGCAGTTTGATCTACGAGCAGTACTTC. As protein: CASSESSLIYEQYF. The chain combines TRBV2 with TRBJ2-7; D unclear. This CDR3 comprises 14 residues. Deletions cut 3 bases from V and 3 bases from J, with 12 bases between. Germline values: CDR1 SNHLY, CDR2 FYNNEI.

This clone has a handful of counts. The chain employs TRBV4-3 and TRBJ2-7, with D perhaps TRBD1 (5 bases). In germline, CDR1 is LGHNA, CDR2 YSLEER. V shed 0 bases and J shed 0 bases, with 9 bases lying between them. The CDR3 runs 15 residues. The CDR3: CASSQDRVSSYEQYF. CDR3 coding DNA: TGCGCCAGCAGCCAAGACAGGGTGAGCTCCTACGAGCAGTACTTC.

This clone has a handful of counts. This CDR3 is also generated by other DNA sequences in the sample. The chain carries TRBV9 and TRBJ2-7; 8 bases agree with TRBD1. The CDR3 is 14 amino acids. The V segment lost 0 bases and the J segment 3 bases; nucleotides outside the gene matches: 2. The germline V gene encodes CDR1 SGDLS and CDR2 YYNGEE. Here the CDR3 DNA reads TGTGCCAGCAGCGTAGGAGGACAGGGCTACGAGCAGTACTTC. As protein: CASSVGGQGYEQYF.

The gene calls are TRBV7-9 and TRBJ2-1; D gene unclear. The CDR3 contains 14 residues. Germline V lookup: CDR1 SEHNR, CDR2 FQNEAQ (reference sequence). V lost 6 bases to trimming and J lost 0 bases, with 9 bases between them. CDR3 sequence (DNA): TGTGCCAGCAGGCGCGGCGGCTCCTACAATGAGCAGTTCTTC. Amino acids: CASRRGGSYNEQFF.

To note about this clone: Other DNA sequences within the sample encode an identical CDR3. The V call is TRBV7-3, the J call TRBJ1-1; D call uncertain. Germline V CDR1 and CDR2: SGHTA, FQGTGA. Deletions cut 2 bases from V and 2 bases from J, with 9 bases between. This CDR3 has 14 residues. The CDR3 is CASSLSARNTEAFF. Written as DNA, the CDR3 is TGTGCCAGCAGCTTATCGGCAAGAAACACTGAAGCTTTCTTT.

In its sample, this clone was seen a few times. The V and J genes are TRBV6-1 and TRBJ2-6; TRBD1 might be the D (5 bases). Germline assignment: CDR1 MNHNS and CDR2 SASEGT. The CDR3 sequence is 14 residues long. Trimming took off 8 bases at V and 0 bases at J, with 8 bases between the two ends. The CDR3 DNA is TGTGCCAGCGGACATCCCTCTGGGGCCAACGTCCTGACTTTC. Translation gives CASGHPSGANVLTF.

This clone occurred a few times. This chain joins TRBV9 and TRBJ2-2; D may be TRBD1 (5 bases). The germline V gene encodes CDR1 SGDLS and CDR2 YYNGEE. The CDR3 has 15 residues. V shed 0 bases and J shed 5 bases, with 11 bases lying between them. The CDR3 is CASSVGVTGTGELFF. The CDR3 coding sequence is TGTGCCAGCAGCGTAGGGGTAACAGGAACCGGGGAGCTGTTTTTT.

V usage is TRBV9 and J usage is TRBJ1-5; weak D call: TRBD1 (6 bases). Per germline, CDR1 SGDLS and CDR2 YYNGEE. V was trimmed by 0 bases and J by 4 bases, leaving 11 bases between them. CDR3 length: 15 residues. The CDR3 DNA follows: TGTGCCAGCAGCGTAGCACGGCAGGGGAATCAGCCCCAGCATTTT. Amino acids: CASSVARQGNQPQHF. Variable domain in full (rest from reference TRBV9 and TRBJ1-5): DSGVTQTPKHLITATGQRVTLRCSPRSGDLSVYWYQQSLDQGLQFLIQYYNGEERAKGNILERFSAQQFPDLHSELNLSSLELGDSALYFCASSVARQGNQPQHFGDGTRLSIL.

Only a few counts were recorded for this clone. The genes are TRBV6-1 and TRBJ2-1; perhaps D is TRBD1 or TRBD2 (6 bases each). This CDR3 spans 14 amino acids. V shed 8 bases and J shed 6 bases, with 17 bases lying between them. Germline V lookup: CDR1 MNHNS, CDR2 SASEGT. CDR3 nucleotide sequence: TGTGCCAGCCCTAGGGGGGACTCCCCCAATGAGCAGTTCTTC. Protein sequence: CASPRGDSPNEQFF.

The sample holds a few counts of this clone. The DNA of the CDR3 is TGTGCCAGCAGCATACAGGGGTCCTATTCTGGGGCCAACGTCCTGACTTTC. This codes for CASSIQGSYSGANVLTF. The gene calls are TRBV7-2 and TRBJ2-6; 7 bases line up with TRBD1. CDR3 length: 17 amino acids. Germline CDR1 and CDR2: SGHTA and FQGNSA. The V gene end was trimmed by 5 bases and the J gene end by 1 base; junction bases not matched to a gene: 8.

CDR3 DNA sequence: TGTGCCAGCAGCCGGGACGGGCGCTATGGCTACACCTTC. Amino acid sequence: CASSRDGRYGYTF. The chain links TRBV9 to TRBJ1-2; D is perhaps TRBD1 (5 bases). V gave up 4 bases and J gave up 4 bases, with 11 bases separating them. Looked up from germline, CDR1 is SGDLS and CDR2 is YYNGEE. The CDR3 totals 13 residues.

The chain uses TRBV18 and TRBJ2-7; 9 bases line up with TRBD1. J gave up 4 bases and V 3 bases, and 10 bases lay outside the gene matches. The CDR3 totals 16 residues. CDR1 KGHSH and CDR2 LQKENI come from the germline V gene. The CDR3 is CASSPRLGQGPYEQYF. CDR3 DNA: TGTGCCAGCTCACCGCGCCTCGGACAGGGGCCGTACGAGCAGTACTTC.

This clone showed up just a few times. This chain uses TRBV2 with TRBJ1-1; D gene uncertain. Germline V CDR1 and CDR2: SNHLY, FYNNEI. The CDR3 contains 15 residues. V shed 10 bases and J shed 3 bases, with 21 bases lying between them. The CDR3: CANKKPGAGDTEAFF. The CDR3 DNA reads TGTGCCAACAAAAAGCCGGGAGCCGGGGACACTGAAGCTTTCTTT.

This clone appeared a few times. The chain combines TRBV9 with TRBJ2-2; 10 positions agree with TRBD2. V shed 4 bases and J 4 bases; nucleotides not matched to a gene: 10. This CDR3 contains 17 residues. The germline V gene encodes CDR1 SGDLS and CDR2 YYNGEE. The DNA for the CDR3 is TGTGCCAGCAGCTTAACTCCTAGCGGGAGTGGCACCGGGGAGCTGTTTTTT. This codes for CASSLTPSGSGTGELFF.

CDR3 loop: CASRAGEAMNTEAFF. The CDR3 nucleotides are TGTGCCAGCAGGGCCGGGGAAGCCATGAACACTGAAGCTTTCTTT. This chain connects TRBV25-1 to TRBJ1-1; the D is unclear. V was clipped by 6 bases and J by 0 bases, with 14 bases between them. This CDR3 is 15 amino acids long. Germline V CDR1 and CDR2: MGHDK, SYGVNS.